Listed below are T cell receptor beta chains from one sample, sequenced in a study of T-cell reconstitution after alpha-beta-depleted transplantation in children. Each CDR3 protein gets one entry after TCRdb re-called the PCR reads with MiXCR. This sample has 300,000 or so distinct CDR3 sequences, with around 20% found just once. This material consisted of PBMCs, mostly from graft donor cells, taken 180 days after TCRalphabeta/CD19-depleted stem cell transplant. The receptor source for this set is a male patient younger than 18 who had a stem cell transplant for acute lymphoblastic leukemia, so the T cells may come from the graft donor. The conserved cysteine and the conserved F or W are not part of the CDR3 here.

J | V | CDR3
TRBJ2-7 | TRBV29-1 | SVERDSPYEQY
TRBJ1-2 | TRBV7-9 | ASSLVGQVGYT
TRBJ1-4 | TRBV12-3/TRBV12-4 | ASSFHRGYANEKLF
TRBJ2-7 | TRBV15 | ATSQERGRSYEQY
TRBJ2-7 | TRBV11-2 | ASSLDTRIYEQY
TRBJ2-6 | TRBV9 | ASSHSDGYSGANVLT
TRBJ1-5 | TRBV11-2 | ASSSTGGTSQPQH
TRBJ2-1 | TRBV20-1 | SSRGNNEQF
TRBJ2-2 | TRBV11-1 | ASSPTPSGRGTGELF
TRBJ2-3 | TRBV7-6 | ASSLALAGWGTDTQY
TRBJ2-1 | TRBV6-1 | ASSQDRGLYNEQF
TRBJ1-2 | TRBV12-3/TRBV12-4 | ASSSSDRVNGYT
TRBJ2-7 | TRBV7-3 | ASSLFTGAGEQY
TRBJ2-7 | TRBV18 | ASSGQYEQY
TRBJ2-1 | TRBV5-1 | ASSLSGTPNNEQF
TRBJ1-2 | TRBV12-3/TRBV12-4 | ASSQGQTYYGYT
TRBJ1-1 | TRBV11-2 | ASSAGTPPAEAF
TRBJ2-7 | TRBV21-1 | ASSKAFLGQGRGYSSYEQY
TRBJ2-1 | TRBV3-1 | ASSQGVHPLNEQF
TRBJ1-3 | TRBV12-3/TRBV12-4 | ASSYRGLRNTIY
TRBJ2-7 | TRBV2 | ATSKRQGSYEQY
TRBJ2-7 | TRBV7-9 | ASSPKQLSYEQY
TRBJ2-7 | TRBV11-2 | ASSLGGGGLAGSYEQY
TRBJ2-3 | TRBV12-3/TRBV12-4 | ASSSPGTGSDTQY
TRBJ2-1 | TRBV11-2 | ASSSLAGRTEQF
TRBJ2-1 | TRBV4-2 | ASSQEERNYNEQF
TRBJ2-3 | TRBV5-1 | ASSFAGRAADTQY
TRBJ2-3 | TRBV6-1 | AGRGTNTKTDTQY
TRBJ2-3 | TRBV12-3/TRBV12-4 | ASSSRAGGPADTQY
TRBJ1-2 | TRBV10-2 | ASNRGGGEDYGYT